A selection of T cell receptor beta chains follows, all from one sample in a study of regulatory T cells in long-lasting Graves disease. TCRdb processed the multiplex PCR reads anew with MiXCR; each CDR3 protein has one entry. The profile shows roughly 500,000 distinct CDR3 sequences, about a fifth of them singletons. This specimen consisted of peripheral blood mononuclear cells (PBMCs), obtained when the disease was refractory, from a patient treated with antithyroid drugs. All receptors come from a female donor with Graves disease. The conserved cysteine and the conserved F or W are not part of the CDR3 here. Rows may omit the clone size; those that give it use once, few, many or a size class.

j_gene,v_gene,abundance,CDR3aa
TRBJ1-2,TRBV27,few,ASSLVQGLDGYT
TRBJ1-5,TRBV6-2/TRBV6-3,.,ASSRAQQGYNQPQH
TRBJ2-7,TRBV28,many,ASSLWLGYEQY
TRBJ1-2,TRBV7-9,few,ASSLPLGGGYGYT
TRBJ1-5,TRBV5-4,.,ASSQVLGNQPQH
TRBJ2-7,TRBV7-2,many,ASSLRLRAHEQY
TRBJ2-5,TRBV9,.,ASSPIPVLAALRETQY
TRBJ2-6,TRBV6-1,few,ASTLGSGANVLT
TRBJ1-1,TRBV12-3/TRBV12-4,many,ASPLNPGPVEAF
TRBJ2-7,TRBV6-2/TRBV6-3,few,ASSYSGRSSYEQY
TRBJ2-7,TRBV30,many,AWSKPYEQY
TRBJ2-7,TRBV28,many,ASSITGTGEQY
TRBJ2-1,TRBV19,.,AISRDRVNEQF
TRBJ2-3,TRBV2,.,ASSESGADAQDTQY
TRBJ2-7,TRBV3-1,few,ASSTGTSGLSSYEQY